The clone carrying this T cell receptor beta chain was seen a few times. Antigen specificity is unknown. CD8 cells classed as naive were CD45RO-negative and positively selected for CCR7, excluding terminally differentiated effector memory CD45RA+ cells. The sample comes from a study of shared clonotypes between healthy human individuals. Study-wide findings and caveats: Measured sharing among donors was expected to vary with sequencing depth. Between a handful of donors, naive CD4 clonotypes were shared at a level of around 5.2%. Non-shared clonotypes displayed generation probabilities falling below those of clonotypes present in all four donors.

Assay used: immunoSEQ multiplex PCR; TCRdb lists only in-frame clones, some missing. Of 2 million to 2.5 million clones listed, roughly 91% were seen once; the top ten hold more than 1.5%. Germline CDR1 is SQVTM and CDR2 is ANQGSEA. This CDR3 has 13 amino acids. The V end lost 7 bases, the J end lost 3 bases, and 13 bases lay between the germline ends. The source material was naive CD8+ T cells from PBMCs. The gene calls are TRBV29-1 and TRBJ1-5, with a possible D match to TRBD1 (5 bases). This clonotype originated in a man younger than 35 in good health. Some clones in this sample may be carry-over from other donors' samples. CDR3 sequence: CSAREGANQPQHF. The CDR3 coding sequence is TGCAGCGCCAGGGAAGGGGCCAATCAGCCCCAGCATTTT.